Listed here are 17 T cell receptor beta chains from one sample, sequenced in a study of blood T cell repertoires in COVID-19. Profiling relied on immunoSEQ multiplex PCR, and the TCRdb table lists in-frame clones only, not all of them. The sample lists a few hundred thousand clones; 75% to 90% were seen once. Sequenced: peripheral blood. The receptor source for this set is a human donor in a cohort sampled during active COVID-19.

This clone appeared a few times. The rearrangement uses TRBV6-6 and TRBJ2-1; 7 bases align to TRBD2. Losses at the gene ends were 5 bases for V and 0 bases for J; bases not matched to a gene: 7. The CDR3 has 16 residues. The germline V gene encodes CDR1 MNHNY and CDR2 SVGAGI (reference sequence). The CDR3 region is CASSRLGTNSYNEQFF. CDR3 in DNA: TGTGCCAGCAGTCGACTCGGGACTAACTCCTACAATGAGCAGTTCTTC.

This chain joins TRBV12-3 or TRBV12-4 and TRBJ1-2, with D maybe TRBD1 (6 bases). V lost 5 bases and J lost 3, with 10 bases in between. CDR3 length: 13 amino acids. The CDR3 region is CASSTGSDYGYTF. In nucleotides, the CDR3 is TGTGCCAGCAGTACAGGGTCGGACTATGGCTACACCTTC.

The chain combines TRBV6-6 with TRBJ1-5; 7 bases align to TRBD1. The CDR3 is made up of 15 amino acids. Looked up from germline, CDR1 is MNHNY and CDR2 is SVGAGI (reference sequence). The V gene end was trimmed by 6 bases and the J gene end by 6 bases; junction bases not matched to a gene: 11. Here the CDR3 reads CASRPTRQGGQPQHF. CDR3 sequence (DNA): TGTGCCAGCAGGCCCACCCGACAGGGAGGTCAGCCCCAGCATTTT.

The chain has TRBV5-4 and TRBJ1-2; 8 nucleotides line up with TRBD1. CDR3 size: 14 residues. V was clipped by 4 bases and J by 6 bases; unmatched bases: 8. CDR1 is SGHNT and CDR2 is YYREEE in the germline V gene (reference sequence). This chain's CDR3 is CASSRPTGDDGYTF. DNA of the CDR3: TGTGCCAGCAGCCGCCCGACAGGGGATGATGGCTACACCTTC.

The chain couples TRBV19 to TRBJ2-7, with 9 bases matching TRBD2. CDR3 length: 14 residues. CDR1 is LNHDA and CDR2 is SQIVND in the germline V gene (reference sequence). V shed 7 bases and J 1 base; nucleotides not matched to a gene: 5. This CDR3 is CASKLAGASYEQYF. CDR3 sequence (DNA): TGTGCCAGTAAGTTAGCGGGGGCTTCCTACGAGCAGTACTTC.

The rearrangement joins TRBV15 to TRBJ1-5; D not resolved. From germline, CDR1 is LNHNV and CDR2 YYDKDF (reference sequence). The V end was cut by 5 bases, the J end by 0 bases, with 5 bases between. The CDR3 length is 13 residues. In nucleotides, the CDR3 is TGTGCCACCAGCCTCTATAGCAATCAGCCCCAGCATTTT. The encoded protein is CATSLYSNQPQHF.

The chain has TRBV7-2 and TRBJ2-4; a weak D match, TRBD2 (6 bases). This CDR3 is built from 14 residues. Trimming took 3 bases from V and 8 from J, leaving 14 bases between them. Germline assignment: CDR1 SGHTA and CDR2 FQGNSA. CDR3 bases: TGTGCCAGCAGCTTGGGGCGGGATCGTTACATTCAGTACTTC. Residues: CASSLGRDRYIQYF.

The CDR3 loop is CASSFGPRGTEAFF. The CDR3 nucleotides read TGTGCCAGCAGTTTCGGCCCGCGGGGTACTGAAGCTTTCTTT. J is TRBJ1-1 and V is TRBV28; D is unresolved. CDR1 and CDR2 (germline): MDHEN, SYDVKM. There are 14 residues in the CDR3. V was pared by 3 bases and J by 5 bases, with 13 bases between.

V and J are TRBV6-6 and TRBJ2-5, with D perhaps TRBD1 (5 bases). V lost 8 bases and J lost 4, with 11 bases in between. This CDR3 contains 12 residues. In germline, CDR1 is MNHNY, CDR2 SVGAGI (reference sequence). This CDR3 reads CASSDRGETQYF. In nucleotides, the CDR3 is TGTGCCAGCTCTGACAGAGGAGAGACCCAGTACTTC.

The chain combines TRBV5-1 with TRBJ1-1; no clear D gene. Between the trimmed V and J ends, which lost 5 bases and 2 bases, there was a span of 16 bases. This CDR3 has 15 amino acids. Germline values: CDR1 SGHRS, CDR2 YFSETQ. CDR3 residues: CASSLPGGTNTEAFF. In DNA, the CDR3 is TGCGCCAGCAGTCTACCAGGAGGAACTAACACTGAAGCTTTCTTT.

In its sample, this clone was seen once. The V call is TRBV18, the J call TRBJ2-7; 10 nucleotides match TRBD1. CDR1 and CDR2 from the germline V gene are KGHSH and LQKENI. The junction had 11 bases not matched to a gene; V was cut back by 1 base and J by 5 bases. The CDR3 is 17 amino acids. CDR3 loop: CASSPLPPRDRGHEQYF. The DNA for the CDR3 is TGTGCCAGCTCACCACTTCCCCCACGGGACAGGGGCCACGAGCAGTACTTC.

The rearrangement links TRBV6-6 to TRBJ2-1, with TRBD1 matching over 7 bases. CDR3 length: 14 residues. V lost 4 bases and J lost 4; bases outside the gene matches: 4. In germline, CDR1 is MNHNY, CDR2 SVGAGI (reference sequence). CDR3 residues: CASSFSTGYNEQFF. The CDR3 DNA sequence: TGTGCCAGCAGTTTTTCGACAGGGTACAATGAGCAGTTCTTC.

V gene TRBV5-5 combines with J gene TRBJ2-2; TRBD2 aligns across 11 bases. The V segment lost 4 bases and the J segment 1 base; nucleotides outside the gene matches: 9. This CDR3 spans 18 amino acids. In germline, CDR1 is SGHKS, CDR2 YYEKEE (reference sequence). CDR3 bases: TGTGCCAGCAGCCCCCGCCGAACTAGCGGGAGGAACACCGGGGAGCTGTTTTTT. Translating gives CASSPRRTSGRNTGELFF.

This rearrangement joins TRBV29-1 to TRBJ2-7, with 9 bases aligning to TRBD2. This CDR3 spans 14 amino acids. Germline V lookup: CDR1 SQVTM, CDR2 ANQGSEA. Unmatched junction bases numbered 10, after V lost 5 bases and J lost 5 bases. The CDR3 protein is CSVRGSGSFHEQYF. In DNA form, the CDR3 reads TGCAGCGTTCGGGGTAGCGGGAGTTTCCACGAGCAGTACTTC.

This clone was detected a few times. The chain is built from TRBV7-9 and TRBJ2-3; TRBD2 might be the D (5 bases). Germline loops: CDR1 SEHNR, CDR2 FQNEAQ (reference sequence). V shed 4 bases and J shed 6 bases, with 8 bases lying between them. The CDR3 is made up of 12 amino acids. The CDR3 here is CASSWERDTQYF. The CDR3 coding sequence is TGTGCCAGCAGCTGGGAGCGGGATACGCAGTATTTT.

The gene calls are TRBV2 and TRBJ1-1; 11 bases are shared with TRBD1. In germline, CDR1 is SNHLY, CDR2 FYNNEI. V lost 9 bases, J lost 5 bases, and 5 bases stayed unmatched. The CDR3 has 13 amino acids. DNA for the CDR3: TGTGCCAGTAACGGACAGGGGGCGACTGAAGCTTTCTTT. Translated, it gives CASNGQGATEAFF.

The chain combines TRBV27 with TRBJ1-2; D perhaps matches TRBD1 (6 bases). Germline V gene lookup returns CDR1 MNHEY and CDR2 SMNVEV (reference sequence). Trimming stripped 0 bases from V and 6 bases from J, with 14 bases between. This CDR3 comprises 15 residues. CDR3 amino acids: CASSLSRGGADGYTF. CDR3 DNA: TGTGCCAGCAGTTTATCAAGGGGGGGCGCCGATGGCTACACCTTC.